One sample yielded the 12 T cell receptor beta chains listed below, sequenced in a study of T cell responses to AZD1222 COVID-19 vaccine (dated by TCRdb to about 2021). Library construction relied on the immunoSEQ multiplex PCR assay. TCRdb limited this immuneACCESS table to in-frame rearrangements with V and J called. A share of clones is missing; checked studies link under half to unresolved V genes, and the rest is unexplained. This sample holds approximately 90,000 clones; about nine tenths were observed only once. 7.5% of the sample is taken by the ten largest. The time point label, as the study defines it: baseline before first vaccination. The source material was peripheral blood, sampled on day 0 of AZD1222 vaccination. All receptors come from an adult in good health.

The count of this clone is one. The genes are TRBV30 and TRBJ2-5; the match to TRBD1 covers 9 bases. The CDR3 covers 14 residues. J gave up 4 bases and V 2 bases, and 5 bases lay outside the gene matches. The germline gives CDR1 GTSNPN, CDR2 SVGIG (reference sequence). The CDR3 protein is CAWSSGTGIETQYF. CDR3 DNA sequence: TGTGCCTGGAGTAGCGGGACAGGGATAGAGACCCAGTACTTC.

J is TRBJ1-2 and V is TRBV28; 8 nucleotides line up with TRBD1. V gave up 4 bases and J gave up 4 bases; unmatched junction bases: 8. The germline CDR1 and CDR2 sequences are MDHEN and SYDVKM. This CDR3 region has 15 residues. The CDR3 here is CASSSFRGPGYGYTF. CDR3 DNA: TGTGCCAGCAGTTCGTTCAGGGGGCCAGGCTATGGCTACACCTTC.

The rearrangement joins TRBV6-5 to TRBJ1-2; the D is unclear. Germline assignment: CDR1 MNHEY and CDR2 SVGAGI. The length of the CDR3 is 15 residues. Trimming removed 6 bases from V and 4 bases from J, with 18 bases in between. The CDR3 DNA reads as TGTGCCAGCAGACCCTTACGGGCGGGGTTCTATGGCTACACCTTC. This sequence encodes CASRPLRAGFYGYTF.

This clone was seen just once. CDR3 DNA: TGCGCCAGCAGCCCACTCCCCAGAGGGGGCGGAAACACCATATATTTT. Residues: CASSPLPRGGGNTIYF. The genes are TRBV5-1 and TRBJ1-3, with 7 bases identical to TRBD1. Trimming at V came to 4 bases and at J to 4 bases, leaving 11 bases not matched to a gene. CDR1 is SGHRS and CDR2 is YFSETQ in the germline V gene. This CDR3 comprises 16 residues. The variable domain in full, completed from reference TRBV5-1 and TRBJ1-3, reads KAGVTQTPRYLIKTRGQQVTLSCSPISGHRSVSWYQQTPGQGLQFLFEYFSETQRNKGNFPGRFSGRQFSNSRSEMNVSTLELGDSALYLCASSPLPRGGGNTIYFGEGSWLTVV.

The rearrangement links TRBV25-1 to TRBJ2-3; 12 nucleotides match TRBD1. CDR3 size: 15 residues. V lost 4 bases and J lost 5; bases outside the gene matches: 4. CDR1 and CDR2 from the germline V gene are MGHDK and SYGVNS. CDR3 region: CASSAGQGAGDTQYF. As DNA, the CDR3 is TGTGCCAGCAGTGCGGGACAGGGGGCTGGAGATACGCAGTATTTT.

The chain has TRBV7-3 and TRBJ2-2; 7 nucleotides match TRBD2. V shed 5 bases and J 11 bases; nucleotides not matched to a gene: 14. Germline CDR1 is SGHTA and CDR2 is FQGTGA. The CDR3 totals 15 residues. The DNA for the CDR3 is TGTGCCAGCAGCCTGACTAGCCCCCGGGCTAATGAGCTGTTTTTT. Translated: CASSLTSPRANELFF.

This clone occurred a few times. DNA for the CDR3: TGTGCCAGCAGCCAAGGACTAGCCGGGAATACGCAGTATTTT. This sequence encodes CASSQGLAGNTQYF. The genes are TRBV4-2 and TRBJ2-3; 7 positions agree with TRBD2. The CDR3 length is 14 residues. V was pared by 1 base and J by 7 bases, with 5 bases of the junction left unmatched. Germline lookup yields CDR1 LGHNA and CDR2 YNFKEQ.

The chain couples TRBV15 to TRBJ1-2; D not certain. V was clipped by 1 base and J by 0 bases, with 6 bases between them. This CDR3 has 14 residues. Germline assignment: CDR1 LNHNV and CDR2 YYDKDF (reference sequence). The CDR3 region is CATSRGGSNYGYTF. The CDR3 DNA reads as TGTGCCACCAGCAGAGGAGGATCTAACTATGGCTACACCTTC.

The rearrangement joins TRBV5-1 to TRBJ1-4; D uncertain. This CDR3 contains 15 residues. Deletions cut 0 bases from V and 6 bases from J, with 12 bases between. Per the germline V gene, CDR1 is SGHRS and CDR2 is YFSETQ. DNA of the CDR3: TGCGCCAGCAGCTTGGGGCGGGAAGTTTATGAAAAACTGTTTTTT. Residues: CASSLGREVYEKLFF.

V is TRBV5-1 and J is TRBJ2-7; TRBD1 matches 8 bases. The germline V gene encodes CDR1 SGHRS and CDR2 YFSETQ. The trim removed 4 bases at V and 2 bases at J, leaving 8 bases unmatched. The CDR3 extends over 15 amino acids. The CDR3 DNA sequence: TGCGCCAGCAGCCCAAGACAGGGGTCGGCCTACGAGCAGTACTTC. Translated: CASSPRQGSAYEQYF. Drawing the rest from reference TRBV5-1 and TRBJ2-7, the complete variable domain is KAGVTQTPRYLIKTRGQQVTLSCSPISGHRSVSWYQQTPGQGLQFLFEYFSETQRNKGNFPGRFSGRQFSNSRSEMNVSTLELGDSALYLCASSPRQGSAYEQYFGPGTRLTVT.

The gene calls are TRBV7-9 and TRBJ1-2; TRBD1 is a possible D gene (6 bases). In germline, CDR1 is SEHNR, CDR2 FQNEAQ (reference sequence). The CDR3 covers 14 residues. The V end lost 2 bases, the J end lost 5 bases, and 12 bases lay between the germline ends. The CDR3 loop is CASSLTGAQYGYTF. For the CDR3, the DNA is TGTGCCAGCAGCTTAACGGGGGCGCAATATGGCTACACCTTC.

This clone came up once. This chain uses TRBV10-3 with TRBJ1-5; D gene ambiguous. Trimming removed 6 bases from V and 1 base from J, with 10 bases in between. CDR1 ENHRY and CDR2 SYGVKD come from the germline V gene. The CDR3 runs to 14 residues. Here the CDR3 reads CAISPEGSNQPQHF. Written as DNA, the CDR3 is TGTGCCATCAGCCCCGAAGGAAGCAATCAGCCCCAGCATTTT.